Listed below are T cell receptor beta chains from one sample, sequenced in a study of blood T cell dynamics during melanoma immunotherapy. The protocol was immunoSEQ multiplex PCR, while the TCRdb copy is restricted to in-frame clones and leaves out a portion. The table records some 12,000 clones, roughly 84% of them present only once. The sequencing used blood, collected from a patient treated with checkpoint blockade. Receptors originate from a human donor with melanoma. Each CDR3 is given with its conserved first and last residue. Fields, in order: V gene, J gene, D gene, clone size, CDR3 protein, CDR3 DNA. The D gene is left open where the match is weak. Size tells how often a clone was seen (once, few, many) or the class of an expanded clone, and some rows leave it out.

TRBV7-6	TRBJ2-7	TRBD1	.	CASSARQGAYEQYF	TGTGCCAGCAGCGCCCGACAGGGTGCCTACGAGCAGTACTTC
TRBV18	TRBJ1-6	.	few	CASSAQRGSSYNSPLHF	TGTGCCAGCTCGGCGCAGCGGGGGAGCTCCTATAATTCACCCCTCCACTTT
TRBV6-4	TRBJ2-1	TRBD2	.	CASSDSWTSVSNEQFF	TGTGCCAGCAGTGACTCTTGGACTAGCGTCAGCAATGAGCAGTTCTTC
TRBV5-1	TRBJ2-7	.	.	CASSREGRQDSEQYF	TGCGCCAGCAGTCGTGAGGGTCGGCAGGACAGCGAGCAGTACTTC
TRBV9	TRBJ1-1	TRBD1	few	CASSPRQGGNTEAFF	TGTGCCAGCAGCCCCCGACAGGGAGGGAACACTGAAGCTTTCTTT
TRBV5-1	TRBJ2-6	.	.	CASSLGATGTGSGANVLTF	TGCGCCAGCAGCTTGGGAGCGACAGGAACTGGCTCTGGGGCCAACGTCCTGACTTTC
TRBV6-5	TRBJ1-3	.	.	CASSPRRGSGNTIYF	TGTGCCAGCAGTCCCCGGCGGGGCTCTGGAAACACCATATATTTT
TRBV7-6	TRBJ1-1	.	.	CASSSVGRSTEAFF	TGTGCCAGCAGCTCCGTTGGGAGGAGCACTGAAGCTTTCTTT
TRBV18	TRBJ1-1	TRBD1	few	CASSPNPGGNTEAFF	TGTGCCAGCTCTCCTAATCCAGGGGGGAACACTGAAGCTTTCTTT
TRBV7-9	TRBJ1-5	.	.	CASSQGNDQPQHF	TGTGCCAGCAGCCAGGGAAACGACCAGCCCCAGCATTTT
TRBV6-5	TRBJ1-5	.	.	CASSPSGDQPQHF	TGTGCCAGCAGTCCCTCAGGCGATCAGCCCCAGCATTTT
TRBV25-1	TRBJ1-1	.	.	CASKGYTEAFF	TGTGCCAGCAAGGGCTACACTGAAGCTTTCTTT
TRBV7-2	TRBJ1-5	.	.	CASSLGTPNQPQHF	TGTGCCAGCAGCCTCGGGACACCGAATCAGCCCCAGCATTTT
TRBV18	TRBJ1-5	.	few	CASSPAPEGTRGPQHF	TGTGCCAGCTCACCCGCTCCGGAAGGGACTAGGGGGCCCCAGCATTTT
TRBV30	TRBJ2-1	.	.	CVRDGHYNEQFF	TGTGTGCGGGACGGACACTACAATGAGCAGTTCTTC
TRBV5-1	TRBJ1-1	TRBD1	.	CASSSTYTGTGGTEAFF	TGCGCCAGCAGCTCAACCTACACCGGGACAGGGGGTACTGAAGCTTTCTTT
TRBV4-3	TRBJ1-1	.	.	CASSQLRRTEAFF	TGCGCCAGCAGCCAATTAAGACGCACTGAAGCTTTCTTT
TRBV6-1	TRBJ1-5	.	.	CASSESWLGARQPQHF	TGTGCCAGCAGTGAATCATGGTTGGGGGCGAGGCAGCCCCAGCATTTT
TRBV4-3	TRBJ1-1	.	.	CASSQDIWSGGTEAFF	TGCGCCAGCAGCCAAGATATCTGGTCTGGGGGCACTGAAGCTTTCTTT
TRBV9	TRBJ2-7	TRBD1	.	CASSVATGAGNEQYF	TGTGCCAGCAGCGTAGCTACAGGGGCAGGGAACGAGCAGTACTTC
TRBV6-5	TRBJ1-1	.	few	CASSYLTGWTEAFF	TGTGCCAGCAGTTATTTAACAGGGTGGACTGAAGCTTTCTTT
TRBV7-8	TRBJ1-5	TRBD1	few	CASSPRTGYSNQPQHF	TGTGCCAGCAGCCCAAGGACAGGTTATAGCAATCAGCCCCAGCATTTT
TRBV10-3	TRBJ1-1	TRBD1	.	CAASGQLNTEAFF	TGTGCCGCCTCGGGACAGTTGAACACTGAAGCTTTCTTT
TRBV2	TRBJ1-4	TRBD1	.	CASSGRTGRNEKLFF	TGTGCCAGCTCTGGACGGACAGGGAGGAACGAAAAACTGTTTTTT
TRBV5-4	TRBJ2-5	TRBD2	.	CASSLAVVAGEKTQYF	TGTGCCAGCAGCTTGGCCGTGGTAGCGGGGGAGAAGACCCAGTACTTC
TRBV5-4	TRBJ2-7	.	.	CASSLEPGDLYEQYF	TGTGCCAGCAGCTTGGAGCCAGGGGATCTATACGAGCAGTACTTC
TRBV6-1	TRBJ2-3	.	.	CASSKNPLGTDTQYF	TGTGCCAGCAGCAAAAACCCGTTGGGCACAGATACGCAGTATTTT
TRBV6-5	TRBJ1-3	.	.	CASSLQGYSGNTIYF	TGTGCCAGCAGTCTACAGGGTTACTCTGGAAACACCATATATTTT
TRBV7-2	TRBJ1-1	.	once	CASSLQGADTEAFF	TGTGCCAGCAGCTTGCAGGGTGCGGACACTGAAGCTTTCTTT
TRBV30	TRBJ2-2	TRBD1	.	CAWSGQGLDTGELFF	TGTGCCTGGAGCGGACAGGGTCTGGACACCGGGGAGCTGTTTTTT
TRBV6-5	TRBJ2-5	.	.	CASSYSQGLETQYF	TGTGCCAGCAGTTACTCGCAGGGGTTGGAGACCCAGTACTTC
TRBV2	TRBJ2-7	.	.	CASNPVLTYEQYF	TGTGCCAGCAACCCCGTCTTAACCTACGAGCAGTACTTC
TRBV7-2	TRBJ1-3	.	.	CASSGTGAGNTIYF	TGTGCCAGCAGCGGTACTGGGGCTGGAAACACCATATATTTT
TRBV7-2	TRBJ1-1	.	once	CASSLDGVSGTEAFF	TGTGCCAGCAGCTTAGACGGAGTTAGTGGAACTGAAGCTTTCTTT
TRBV18	TRBJ1-1	.	.	CASSQGQNTEAFF	TGTGCCAGCTCCCAGGGACAGAACACTGAAGCTTTCTTT
TRBV7-2	TRBJ1-2	TRBD1	once	CASSLDRGRFGYTF	TGTGCCAGCAGCCTCGACAGGGGGAGGTTTGGCTACACCTTC
TRBV6-5	TRBJ1-2	TRBD1	.	CASSPTGIYGYTF	TGTGCCAGCAGTCCGACAGGGATCTATGGCTACACCTTC
TRBV7-6	TRBJ2-2	TRBD1	.	CASSPNQGAGELFF	TGTGCCAGCAGCCCTAATCAGGGGGCCGGGGAGCTGTTTTTT
TRBV29-1	TRBJ1-5	TRBD1	.	CSVSGQGGQPQHF	TGCAGCGTGTCCGGACAGGGGGGTCAGCCCCAGCATTTT
TRBV4-2	TRBJ1-2	.	.	CASSQDITEFYGYTF	TGTGCCAGCAGCCAAGATATTACAGAGTTCTATGGCTACACCTTC
TRBV14	TRBJ2-1	.	few	CASSHQRGVEQFF	TGTGCCAGCAGCCATCAAAGGGGGGTTGAGCAGTTCTTC
TRBV7-3	TRBJ2-7	TRBD1	.	CASSWNGQGLVEQYF	TGTGCCAGCAGCTGGAACGGACAGGGATTGGTCGAGCAGTACTTC
TRBV18	TRBJ1-1	.	.	CASSPTGNTEAFF	TGTGCCAGCTCACCTACGGGGAACACTGAAGCTTTCTTT
TRBV7-9	TRBJ1-5	.	.	CASSLEGYYSNQPQHF	TGTGCCAGCAGCTTAGAGGGCTATTATAGCAATCAGCCCCAGCATTTT
TRBV7-6	TRBJ1-4	TRBD1	.	CASSHTGARDEKLFF	TGTGCCAGCAGCCATACAGGGGCGCGGGATGAAAAACTGTTTTTT
TRBV2	TRBJ1-5	.	.	CASSEDRDQPQHF	TGTGCCAGCAGTGAGGACCGAGATCAGCCCCAGCATTTT
TRBV7-8	TRBJ1-6	.	.	CASSPRPTAPSPLHF	TGTGCCAGCAGCCCCCGGCCTACCGCCCCCTCACCCCTCCACTTT
TRBV5-1	TRBJ2-1	.	.	CASSLGSSLEQFF	TGCGCCAGCAGCTTGGGCAGCAGTTTGGAGCAGTTCTTC
TRBV2	TRBJ2-3	.	.	CASKEQGAFGTQYF	TGTGCCAGCAAAGAACAGGGCGCCTTCGGTACGCAGTATTTT
TRBV7-9	TRBJ1-1	.	.	CASSLAPAAMNTEAFF	TGTGCCAGCAGCTTAGCACCCGCAGCCATGAACACTGAAGCTTTCTTT
TRBV11-2	TRBJ2-4	.	.	CASSRLQGLAKNIQYF	TGTGCCAGCAGTCGACTACAGGGACTAGCCAAAAACATTCAGTACTTC
TRBV18	TRBJ2-7	TRBD2	.	CASSSSGTSYEQYF	TGTGCCAGCTCATCCTCCGGGACTAGCTACGAGCAGTACTTC
TRBV19	TRBJ1-6	.	once	CASSSRASSYNSPLHF	TGTGCCAGTAGTTCAAGGGCCAGCTCCTATAATTCACCCCTCCACTTT
TRBV5-1	TRBJ2-5	TRBD1	.	CASSLAGSGGALRETQYF	TGCGCCAGCAGCTTGGCGGGATCAGGGGGCGCGTTACGAGAGACCCAGTACTTC